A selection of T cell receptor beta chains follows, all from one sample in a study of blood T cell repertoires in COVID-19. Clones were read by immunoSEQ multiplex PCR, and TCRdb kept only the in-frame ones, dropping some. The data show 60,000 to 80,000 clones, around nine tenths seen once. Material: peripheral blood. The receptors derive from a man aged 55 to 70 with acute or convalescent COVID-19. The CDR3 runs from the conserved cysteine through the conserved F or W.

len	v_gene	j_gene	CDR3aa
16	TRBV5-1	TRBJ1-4	CASSLWGGSTNEKLFF
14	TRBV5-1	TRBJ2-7	CASSFQGAGNEQYF
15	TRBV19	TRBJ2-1	CASSTASGKAGEQFF
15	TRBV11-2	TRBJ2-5	CASSLDHRVRETQYF
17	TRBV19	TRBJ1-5	CASSIDSGLLSNQPQHF
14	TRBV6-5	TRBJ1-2	CASIRTGFGAGYTF
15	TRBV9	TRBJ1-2	CASSVVTGSWSGYTF
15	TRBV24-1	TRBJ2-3	CATSRTSGSTDTQYF
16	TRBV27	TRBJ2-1	CASTPGLASSYNEQFF
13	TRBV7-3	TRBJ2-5	CASSPGSQETQYF
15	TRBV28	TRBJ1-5	CASSTDRDSHQPQHF
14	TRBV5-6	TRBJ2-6	CASSLPTGANVLTF
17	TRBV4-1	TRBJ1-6	CASSQEGRGSYNSPLHF
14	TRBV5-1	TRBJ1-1	CASSLTQGPTEAFF
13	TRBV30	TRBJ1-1	CAWEGGADTEAFF
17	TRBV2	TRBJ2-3	CASSVRGPATSTDTQYF
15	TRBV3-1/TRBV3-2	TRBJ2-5	CASSQGVMMGATQYF
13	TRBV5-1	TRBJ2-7	CASSFGGVNEQYF
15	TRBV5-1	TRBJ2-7	CASSLTWGANYEQYF
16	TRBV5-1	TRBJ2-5	CASSLVVAGYQETQYF
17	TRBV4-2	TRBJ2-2	CASSQGSSGSNTGELFF
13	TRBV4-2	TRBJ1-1	CASSQDEGTEAFF
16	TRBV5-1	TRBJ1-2	CASSPSGQAPNYGYTF